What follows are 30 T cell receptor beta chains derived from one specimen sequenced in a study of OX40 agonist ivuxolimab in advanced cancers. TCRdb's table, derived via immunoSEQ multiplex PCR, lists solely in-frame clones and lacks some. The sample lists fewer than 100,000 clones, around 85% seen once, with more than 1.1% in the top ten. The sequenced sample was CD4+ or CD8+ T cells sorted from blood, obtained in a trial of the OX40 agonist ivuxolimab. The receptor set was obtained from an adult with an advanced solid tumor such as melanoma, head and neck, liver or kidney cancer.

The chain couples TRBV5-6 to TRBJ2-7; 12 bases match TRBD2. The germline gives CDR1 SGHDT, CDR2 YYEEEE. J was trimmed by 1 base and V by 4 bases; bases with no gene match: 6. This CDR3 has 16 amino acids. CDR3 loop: CASSGYGTSGSYEQYF. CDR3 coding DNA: TGTGCCAGCAGCGGGTACGGGACTAGCGGGTCCTACGAGCAGTACTTC.

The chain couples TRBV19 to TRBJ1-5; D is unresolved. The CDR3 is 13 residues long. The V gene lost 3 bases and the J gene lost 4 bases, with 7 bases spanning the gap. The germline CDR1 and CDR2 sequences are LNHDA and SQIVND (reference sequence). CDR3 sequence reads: CASSIGRNQPQHF. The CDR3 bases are TGTGCCAGTAGTATTGGGAGAAATCAGCCCCAGCATTTT.

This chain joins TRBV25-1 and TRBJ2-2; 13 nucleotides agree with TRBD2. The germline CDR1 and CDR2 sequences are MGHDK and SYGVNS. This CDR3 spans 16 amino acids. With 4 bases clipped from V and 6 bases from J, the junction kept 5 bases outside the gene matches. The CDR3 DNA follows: TGTGCCAGCAGTGGATCGGGACTAGCGGGGCCCGGGGAGCTGTTTTTT. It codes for CASSGSGLAGPGELFF.

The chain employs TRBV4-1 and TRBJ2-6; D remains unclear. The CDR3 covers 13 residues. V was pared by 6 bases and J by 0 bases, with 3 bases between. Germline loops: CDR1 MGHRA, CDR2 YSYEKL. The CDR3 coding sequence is TGCGCCAGCAGATCCTCTGGGGCCAACGTCCTGACTTTC. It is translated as CASRSSGANVLTF.

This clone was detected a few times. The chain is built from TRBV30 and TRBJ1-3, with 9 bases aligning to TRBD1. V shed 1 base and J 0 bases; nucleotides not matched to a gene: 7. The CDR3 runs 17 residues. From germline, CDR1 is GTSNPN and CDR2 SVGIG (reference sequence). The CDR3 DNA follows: TGTGCCTGGAGTGATGGACAGGGGCTTCTCTCTGGAAACACCATATATTTT. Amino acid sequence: CAWSDGQGLLSGNTIYF.

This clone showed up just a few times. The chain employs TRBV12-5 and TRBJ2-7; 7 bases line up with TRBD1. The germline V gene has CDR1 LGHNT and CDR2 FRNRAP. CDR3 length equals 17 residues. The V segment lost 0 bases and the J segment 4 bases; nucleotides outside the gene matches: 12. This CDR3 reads CASGLVPPGQESYEQYF. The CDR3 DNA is TGTGCTAGTGGTTTGGTACCCCCCGGACAGGAGTCATACGAGCAGTACTTC.

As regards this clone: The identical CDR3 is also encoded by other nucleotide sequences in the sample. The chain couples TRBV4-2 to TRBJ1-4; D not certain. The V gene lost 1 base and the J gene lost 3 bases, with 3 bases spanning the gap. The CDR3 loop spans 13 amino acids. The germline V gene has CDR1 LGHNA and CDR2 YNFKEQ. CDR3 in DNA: TGTGCCAGCAGCCAAGGCGCTAATGAAAAACTGTTTTTT. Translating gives CASSQGANEKLFF.

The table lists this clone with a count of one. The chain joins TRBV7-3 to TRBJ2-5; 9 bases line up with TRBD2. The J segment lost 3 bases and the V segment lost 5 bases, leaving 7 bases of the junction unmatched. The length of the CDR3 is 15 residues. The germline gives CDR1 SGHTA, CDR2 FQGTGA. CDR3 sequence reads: CASSRGGAREETQYF. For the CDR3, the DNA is TGTGCCAGCAGCCGCGGGGGGGCCCGGGAAGAGACCCAGTACTTC.

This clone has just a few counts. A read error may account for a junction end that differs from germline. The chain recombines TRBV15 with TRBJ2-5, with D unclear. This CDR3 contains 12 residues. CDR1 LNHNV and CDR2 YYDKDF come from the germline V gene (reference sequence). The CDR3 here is CATSGDKRTQYF. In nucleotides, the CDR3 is TGTGCCACCAGCGGAGATAAGCGGACCCAGTACTTC.

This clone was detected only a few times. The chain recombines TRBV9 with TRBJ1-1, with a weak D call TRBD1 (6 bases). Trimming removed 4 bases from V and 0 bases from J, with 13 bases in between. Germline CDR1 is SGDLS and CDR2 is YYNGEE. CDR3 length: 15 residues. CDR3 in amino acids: CASSPLGGMNTEAFF. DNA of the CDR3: TGTGCCAGCAGCCCCCTAGGGGGGATGAACACTGAAGCTTTCTTT.

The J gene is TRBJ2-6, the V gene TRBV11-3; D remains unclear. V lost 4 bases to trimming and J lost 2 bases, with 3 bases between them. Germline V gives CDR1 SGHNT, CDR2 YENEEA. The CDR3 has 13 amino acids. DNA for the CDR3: TGTGCCAGCAGCTACCCTGGGGCCAACGTCCTGACTTTC. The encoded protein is CASSYPGANVLTF.

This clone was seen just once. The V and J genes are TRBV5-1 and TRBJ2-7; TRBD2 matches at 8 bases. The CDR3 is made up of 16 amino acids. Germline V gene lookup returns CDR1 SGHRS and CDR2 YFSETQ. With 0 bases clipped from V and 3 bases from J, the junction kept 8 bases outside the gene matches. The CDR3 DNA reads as TGCGCCAGCAGCTTGGCCGGGAGGGGCAGCGGCTACGAGCAGTACTTC. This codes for CASSLAGRGSGYEQYF.

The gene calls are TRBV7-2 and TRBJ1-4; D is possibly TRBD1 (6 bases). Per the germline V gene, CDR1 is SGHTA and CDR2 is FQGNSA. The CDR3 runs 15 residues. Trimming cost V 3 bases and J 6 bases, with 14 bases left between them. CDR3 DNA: TGTGCCAGCAGCTTGGGTGGAAGGACAGATGAAAAACTGTTTTTT. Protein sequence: CASSLGGRTDEKLFF.

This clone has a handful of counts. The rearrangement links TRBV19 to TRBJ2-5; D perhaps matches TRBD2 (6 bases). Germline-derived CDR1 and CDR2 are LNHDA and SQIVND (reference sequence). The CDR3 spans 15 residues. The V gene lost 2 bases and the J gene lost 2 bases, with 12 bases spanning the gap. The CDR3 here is CASSIPAGTQETQYF. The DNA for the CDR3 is TGTGCCAGTAGTATACCAGCGGGCACACAAGAGACCCAGTACTTC. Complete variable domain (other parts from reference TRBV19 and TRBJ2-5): DGGITQSPKYLFRKEGQNVTLSCEQNLNHDAMYWYRQDPGQGLRLIYYSQIVNDFQKGDIAEGYSVSREKKESFPLTVTSAQKNPTAFYLCASSIPAGTQETQYFGPGTRLLVL.

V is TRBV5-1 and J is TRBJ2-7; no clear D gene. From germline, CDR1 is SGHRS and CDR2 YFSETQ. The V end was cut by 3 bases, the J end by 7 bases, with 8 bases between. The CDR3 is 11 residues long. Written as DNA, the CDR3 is TGCGCCAGCAGCTCCCTTGGGGAGCAGTACTTC. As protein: CASSSLGEQYF.

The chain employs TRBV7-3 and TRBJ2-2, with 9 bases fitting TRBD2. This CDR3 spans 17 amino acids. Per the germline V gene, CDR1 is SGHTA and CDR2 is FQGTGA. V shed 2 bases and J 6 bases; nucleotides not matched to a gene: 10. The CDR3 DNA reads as TGTGCCAGCAGCTTATTGGCGGGAGGGGTGTCAGCCGGGGAGCTGTTTTTT. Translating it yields CASSLLAGGVSAGELFF.

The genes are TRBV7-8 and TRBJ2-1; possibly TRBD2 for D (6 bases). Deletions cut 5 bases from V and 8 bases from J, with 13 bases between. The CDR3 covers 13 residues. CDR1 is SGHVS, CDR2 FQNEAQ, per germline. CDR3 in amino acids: CASSTGRRDEQFF. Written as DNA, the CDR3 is TGTGCCAGCAGCACCGGGCGGAGGGATGAGCAGTTCTTC.

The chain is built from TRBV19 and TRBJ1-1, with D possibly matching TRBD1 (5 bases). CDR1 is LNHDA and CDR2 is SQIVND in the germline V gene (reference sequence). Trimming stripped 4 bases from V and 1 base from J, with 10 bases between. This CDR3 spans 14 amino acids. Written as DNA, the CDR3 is TGTGCCAGTAGTAAGGGGCAGAGGAACACTGAAGCTTTCTTT. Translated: CASSKGQRNTEAFF.

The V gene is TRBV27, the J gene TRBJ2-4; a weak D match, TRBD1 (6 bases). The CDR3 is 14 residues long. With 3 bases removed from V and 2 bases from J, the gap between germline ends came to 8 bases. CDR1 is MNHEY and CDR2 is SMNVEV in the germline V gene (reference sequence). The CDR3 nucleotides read TGTGCCAGCAGTTTCGGGGACACCAAAAACATTCAGTACTTC. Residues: CASSFGDTKNIQYF.

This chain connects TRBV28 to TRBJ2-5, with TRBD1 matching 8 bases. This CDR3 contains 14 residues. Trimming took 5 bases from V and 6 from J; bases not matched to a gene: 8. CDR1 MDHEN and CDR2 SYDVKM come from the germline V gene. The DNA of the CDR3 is TGTGCCAGCAGTGGGACAGGCATAGGAAAGACCCAGTACTTC. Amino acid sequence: CASSGTGIGKTQYF.

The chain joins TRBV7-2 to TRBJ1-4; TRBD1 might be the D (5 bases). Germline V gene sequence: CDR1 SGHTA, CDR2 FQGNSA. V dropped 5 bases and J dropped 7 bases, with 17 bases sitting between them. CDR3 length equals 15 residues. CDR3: CASSPPGVPGEKLFF. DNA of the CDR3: TGTGCCAGCAGCCCGCCGGGGGTCCCTGGTGAAAAACTGTTTTTT.

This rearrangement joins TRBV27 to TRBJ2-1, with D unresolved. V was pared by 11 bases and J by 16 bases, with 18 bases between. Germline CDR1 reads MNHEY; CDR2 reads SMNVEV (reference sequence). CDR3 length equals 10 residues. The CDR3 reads CAATVREPFF. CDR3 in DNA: TGTGCCGCCACGGTACGTGAACCCTTCTTC.

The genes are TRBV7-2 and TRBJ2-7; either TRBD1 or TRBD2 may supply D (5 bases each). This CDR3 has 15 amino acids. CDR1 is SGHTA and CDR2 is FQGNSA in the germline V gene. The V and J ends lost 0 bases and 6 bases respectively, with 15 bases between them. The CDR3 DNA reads TGTGCCAGCAGCTTAGCCCCCGGGGCAGGCCGCGAGCAGTACTTC. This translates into CASSLAPGAGREQYF.

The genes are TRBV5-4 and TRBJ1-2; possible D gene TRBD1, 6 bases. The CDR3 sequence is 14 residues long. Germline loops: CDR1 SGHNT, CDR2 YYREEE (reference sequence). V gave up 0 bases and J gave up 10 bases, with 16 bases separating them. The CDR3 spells CASSLDPTGTSYTF. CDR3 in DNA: TGTGCCAGCAGCTTGGATCCCACAGGGACTTCCTACACCTTC.

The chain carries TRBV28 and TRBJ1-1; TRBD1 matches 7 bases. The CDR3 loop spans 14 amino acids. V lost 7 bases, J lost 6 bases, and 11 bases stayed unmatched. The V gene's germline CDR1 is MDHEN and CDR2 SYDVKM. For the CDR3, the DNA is TGTGCCAGCAATGCCGCAGGGGGGAATGCTGAAGCTTTCTTT. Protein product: CASNAAGGNAEAFF. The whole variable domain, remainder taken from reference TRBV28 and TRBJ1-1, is DVKVTQSSRYLVKRTGEKVFLECVQDMDHENMFWYRQDPGLGLRLIYFSYDVKMKEKGDIPEGYSVSREKKERFSLILESASTNQTSMYLCASNAAGGNAEAFFGQGTRLTVV.

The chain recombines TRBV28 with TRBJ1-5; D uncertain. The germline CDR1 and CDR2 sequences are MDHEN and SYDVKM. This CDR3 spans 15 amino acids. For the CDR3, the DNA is TGTGCATCAGTAGAGGGAGGGAGTCGCAATCAGCCCCAGCATTTT. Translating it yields CASVEGGSRNQPQHF.

CDR3 in amino acids: CASRARGFNQPQHF. Here the CDR3 DNA reads TGTGCCAGCAGAGCCCGGGGGTTCAATCAGCCCCAGCATTTT. The J gene is TRBJ1-5, the V gene TRBV6-5; perhaps TRBD1 as D (5 bases). From germline, CDR1 is MNHEY and CDR2 SVGAGI. The length of the CDR3 is 14 residues. V was shortened by 6 bases and J by 3 bases, with 12 bases between the two germline ends.

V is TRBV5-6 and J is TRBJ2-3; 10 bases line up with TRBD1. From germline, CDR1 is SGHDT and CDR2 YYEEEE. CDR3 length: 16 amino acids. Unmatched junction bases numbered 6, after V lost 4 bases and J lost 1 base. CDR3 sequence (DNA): TGTGCCAGCAGCCCCCCCGGGACAGGGGGCACAGATACGCAGTATTTT. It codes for CASSPPGTGGTDTQYF.

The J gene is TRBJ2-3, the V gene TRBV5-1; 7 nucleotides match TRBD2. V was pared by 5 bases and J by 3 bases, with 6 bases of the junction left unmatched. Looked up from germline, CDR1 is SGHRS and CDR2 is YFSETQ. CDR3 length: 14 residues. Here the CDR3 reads CASRREFRTDTQYF. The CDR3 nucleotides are TGCGCCAGCAGGCGGGAGTTTCGAACAGATACGCAGTATTTT.

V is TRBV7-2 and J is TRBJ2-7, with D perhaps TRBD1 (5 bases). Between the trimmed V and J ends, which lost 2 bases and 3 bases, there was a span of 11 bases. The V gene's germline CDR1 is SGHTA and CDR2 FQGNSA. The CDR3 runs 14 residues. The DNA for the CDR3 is TGTGCCAGCAGCTTAAACCCAGGGCTCTACGAGCAGTACTTC. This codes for CASSLNPGLYEQYF.